These T cell receptor beta chains were read from a single sample in a study of T-cell memory formation after mild COVID-19. TCRdb fed the 5' RACE reads into MiXCR, producing one record per CDR3 protein. The data contain about 190,000 distinct CDR3 sequences, about a sixth of them seen just once; the ten biggest clones take up 2.4%. The source material was PBMCs or a T cell subset sorted from them (not recorded which). The receptors were sampled from an adult woman who had mild COVID-19 (a few samples of this study predate the infection). Cell type and time point are not known. Each CDR3 is given with its conserved first and last residue. D genes are given only for firm matches. Clone size appears in some rows only: once, few, many, or a class for an expanded clone.

V gene: TRBV18; D gene: TRBD1; clone size: few; J gene: TRBJ1-5; CDR3 protein: CASSLDRGGGQPQHF; CDR3 DNA: TGTGCCAGCTCACTAGACAGGGGAGGAGGCCAGCCCCAGCATTTT
V gene: TRBV11-1; D gene: TRBD1; clone size: NA; J gene: TRBJ2-1; CDR3 protein: CASSLLGQGDNEQFF; CDR3 DNA: TGTGCCAGCAGCTTGCTCGGGCAGGGGGACAATGAGCAGTTCTTC
V gene: TRBV19; D gene: NA; clone size: NA; J gene: TRBJ1-1; CDR3 protein: CASSMSSDTEAFF; CDR3 DNA: TGTGCCAGTAGTATGTCCTCAGACACTGAAGCTTTCTTT
V gene: TRBV7-2; D gene: NA; clone size: many; J gene: TRBJ1-1; CDR3 protein: CASSLNSGNTEAFF; CDR3 DNA: TGTGCCAGCAGCTTAAACTCCGGGAACACTGAAGCTTTCTTT
V gene: TRBV7-2; D gene: NA; clone size: few; J gene: TRBJ1-1; CDR3 protein: CASSRQKSEAFF; CDR3 DNA: TGTGCCAGCAGCCGCCAAAAGAGTGAAGCTTTCTTT
V gene: TRBV19; D gene: NA; clone size: few; J gene: TRBJ1-1; CDR3 protein: CASREGVWNTEAFF; CDR3 DNA: TGTGCCAGTAGAGAGGGAGTGTGGAACACTGAAGCTTTCTTT
V gene: TRBV18; D gene: NA; clone size: NA; J gene: TRBJ2-1; CDR3 protein: CASSPPNRAINFNEQFF; CDR3 DNA: TGTGCCAGCTCACCTCCTAATCGGGCGATAAACTTCAATGAGCAGTTCTTC
V gene: TRBV6-5; D gene: NA; clone size: NA; J gene: TRBJ1-1; CDR3 protein: CASWRGYTEAFF; CDR3 DNA: TGTGCCAGCTGGAGGGGATACACTGAAGCTTTCTTT
V gene: TRBV5-1; D gene: NA; clone size: NA; J gene: TRBJ2-5; CDR3 protein: CASSTSLGQETQYF; CDR3 DNA: TGCGCCAGCAGCACTAGCCTGGGGCAAGAGACCCAGTACTTC
V gene: TRBV5-6; D gene: NA; clone size: NA; J gene: TRBJ1-1; CDR3 protein: CASSLAGNIPGQGKAGTEAFF; CDR3 DNA: TGTGCCAGCAGCTTGGCGGGGAACATACCGGGTCAGGGTAAAGCGGGCACTGAAGCTTTCTTT
V gene: TRBV7-2; D gene: TRBD1; clone size: few; J gene: TRBJ1-1; CDR3 protein: CASSPRGQLEAFF; CDR3 DNA: TGTGCCAGCAGCCCTCGGGGACAGCTTGAAGCTTTCTTT
V gene: TRBV3-1; D gene: NA; clone size: many; J gene: TRBJ2-7; CDR3 protein: CASSLPQGKSYEQYF; CDR3 DNA: TGTGCCAGCAGCCTTCCGCAGGGCAAGTCCTACGAGCAGTACTTC
V gene: TRBV24-1; D gene: TRBD1; clone size: NA; J gene: TRBJ2-5; CDR3 protein: CATSDLGTGKGTQYF; CDR3 DNA: TGTGCCACCAGTGATTTAGGGACAGGGAAGGGGACCCAGTACTTC
V gene: TRBV6-2/TRBV6-3; D gene: TRBD1; clone size: NA; J gene: TRBJ1-2; CDR3 protein: CASSPRDRAYGYGYTF; CDR3 DNA: TGTGCCAGCAGTCCCCGGGACAGGGCCTACGGGTATGGCTACACCTTC
V gene: TRBV7-2; D gene: NA; clone size: NA; J gene: TRBJ2-5; CDR3 protein: CASSMTPSVETQYF; CDR3 DNA: TGTGCCAGCAGCATGACTCCTAGCGTTGAGACCCAGTACTTC
V gene: TRBV9; D gene: TRBD2; clone size: NA; J gene: TRBJ2-5; CDR3 protein: CASSVSGLDPRETQYF; CDR3 DNA: TGTGCCAGCAGCGTATCCGGACTAGATCCTAGGGAGACCCAGTACTTC
V gene: TRBV12-3/TRBV12-4; D gene: NA; clone size: NA; J gene: TRBJ2-5; CDR3 protein: CASSPGHERTQYF; CDR3 DNA: TGTGCCAGCAGTCCGGGACACGAGCGGACCCAGTACTTC
V gene: TRBV5-1; D gene: NA; clone size: NA; J gene: TRBJ2-7; CDR3 protein: CASSLEVRSSYEQYF; CDR3 DNA: TGCGCCAGCAGCTTGGAGGTCCGCAGCTCCTACGAGCAGTACTTC
V gene: TRBV20-1; D gene: NA; clone size: few; J gene: TRBJ2-1; CDR3 protein: CSAGTDYNEQFF; CDR3 DNA: TGCAGTGCCGGGACTGATTACAATGAGCAGTTCTTC
V gene: TRBV18; D gene: TRBD1; clone size: NA; J gene: TRBJ1-2; CDR3 protein: CASSPSQGDFYGYTF; CDR3 DNA: TGTGCCAGCTCACCGAGCCAGGGGGATTTCTATGGCTACACCTTC
V gene: TRBV5-1; D gene: NA; clone size: few; J gene: TRBJ1-4; CDR3 protein: CASSLALRQLNEKLFF; CDR3 DNA: TGCGCCAGCAGCTTGGCCCTTCGGCAGCTTAATGAAAAACTGTTTTTT
V gene: TRBV6-6; D gene: TRBD1; clone size: NA; J gene: TRBJ1-5; CDR3 protein: CASEDKIRGADQPQHF; CDR3 DNA: TGTGCCAGCGAGGACAAGATCAGGGGGGCCGATCAGCCCCAGCATTTT
V gene: TRBV20-1; D gene: TRBD2; clone size: NA; J gene: TRBJ2-1; CDR3 protein: CSTGTSGNYNEQFF; CDR3 DNA: TGCAGTACGGGGACTAGCGGTAACTACAATGAGCAGTTCTTC
V gene: TRBV5-5; D gene: TRBD1; clone size: NA; J gene: TRBJ1-1; CDR3 protein: CASSFPSGGTEAFF; CDR3 DNA: TGTGCCAGCAGCTTTCCCTCAGGGGGCACTGAAGCTTTCTTT
V gene: TRBV14; D gene: NA; clone size: NA; J gene: TRBJ2-1; CDR3 protein: CASSQGRQTPYNEQFF; CDR3 DNA: TGTGCCAGCAGCCAAGGCAGGCAGACCCCCTACAATGAGCAGTTCTTC
V gene: TRBV4-3; D gene: NA; clone size: few; J gene: TRBJ2-2; CDR3 protein: CASSQDPLSTGELFF; CDR3 DNA: TGCGCCAGCAGCCAAGATCCCCTATCCACCGGGGAGCTGTTTTTT
V gene: TRBV4-1; D gene: NA; clone size: NA; J gene: TRBJ1-2; CDR3 protein: CASSQDERQAVSYGYTF; CDR3 DNA: TGCGCCAGCAGCCAAGATGAGCGCCAGGCTGTTTCCTATGGCTACACCTTC
V gene: TRBV4-2; D gene: NA; clone size: many; J gene: TRBJ2-5; CDR3 protein: CASSQESEETQYF; CDR3 DNA: TGTGCCAGCAGCCAAGAGAGCGAAGAGACCCAGTACTTC
V gene: TRBV4-1; D gene: NA; clone size: NA; J gene: TRBJ2-7; CDR3 protein: CASSQESLGLYEQYF; CDR3 DNA: TGCGCCAGCAGCCAAGAGTCACTGGGACTTTACGAGCAGTACTTC
V gene: TRBV11-2; D gene: TRBD2; clone size: NA; J gene: TRBJ2-3; CDR3 protein: CASSYTDRGGRSDTQYF; CDR3 DNA: TGTGCCAGCAGCTACACAGACCGGGGAGGGCGCTCAGATACGCAGTATTTT
V gene: TRBV5-1; D gene: NA; clone size: NA; J gene: TRBJ2-6; CDR3 protein: CASSLEAGSGANVLTF; CDR3 DNA: TGCGCCAGCAGCTTGGAAGCCGGCTCTGGGGCCAACGTCCTGACTTTC
V gene: TRBV7-3; D gene: NA; clone size: few; J gene: TRBJ2-3; CDR3 protein: CASSWGGSGGMNTQYF; CDR3 DNA: TGTGCCAGCAGCTGGGGGGGATCAGGGGGCATGAATACGCAGTATTTT
V gene: TRBV5-1; D gene: NA; clone size: few; J gene: TRBJ2-2; CDR3 protein: CASSLTAGSTGELFF; CDR3 DNA: TGCGCCAGCAGCTTGACGGCGGGATCCACCGGGGAGCTGTTTTTT
V gene: TRBV7-3; D gene: TRBD2; clone size: few; J gene: TRBJ2-7; CDR3 protein: CASSISGGSYEQYF; CDR3 DNA: TGTGCCAGCAGCATTAGCGGGGGGTCCTACGAGCAGTACTTC
V gene: TRBV29-1; D gene: TRBD1; clone size: NA; J gene: TRBJ1-2; CDR3 protein: CGAYKGQGNGYTF; CDR3 DNA: TGCGGCGCATATAAGGGACAGGGGAATGGCTACACCTTC
V gene: TRBV25-1; D gene: NA; clone size: NA; J gene: TRBJ2-2; CDR3 protein: CASSALGRENTGELFF; CDR3 DNA: TGTGCCAGCAGTGCCCTGGGACGGGAAAACACCGGGGAGCTGTTTTTT
V gene: TRBV5-1; D gene: NA; clone size: many; J gene: TRBJ2-7; CDR3 protein: CASSSGGGEQYF; CDR3 DNA: TGCGCCAGCAGCTCCGGGGGCGGCGAGCAGTACTTC
V gene: TRBV9; D gene: NA; clone size: few; J gene: TRBJ2-2; CDR3 protein: CASSVLTGSGGTGELFF; CDR3 DNA: TGTGCCAGCAGCGTACTCACAGGGTCGGGGGGCACCGGGGAGCTGTTTTTT
V gene: TRBV4-2; D gene: TRBD2; clone size: few; J gene: TRBJ2-1; CDR3 protein: CASSQELAGGPNEQFF; CDR3 DNA: TGTGCCAGCAGCCAAGAACTAGCGGGAGGCCCGAATGAGCAGTTCTTC
V gene: TRBV5-1; D gene: TRBD2; clone size: few; J gene: TRBJ2-7; CDR3 protein: CASSRSSGGAFYEQYF; CDR3 DNA: TGCGCCAGCAGCAGATCTAGCGGGGGGGCGTTCTACGAGCAGTACTTC
V gene: TRBV5-6; D gene: TRBD1; clone size: few; J gene: TRBJ1-1; CDR3 protein: CASSVQGGTEAFF; CDR3 DNA: TGTGCCAGCAGCGTACAGGGGGGCACTGAAGCTTTCTTT
V gene: TRBV7-3; D gene: NA; clone size: NA; J gene: TRBJ2-3; CDR3 protein: CASSSGKSGGTDTQYF; CDR3 DNA: TGTGCCAGCAGCTCCGGAAAATCAGGGGGCACAGATACGCAGTATTTT